Only a few counts were recorded for the clone carrying this TCR beta chain. Antigen: not known. Unique molecular identifiers featured in how the TCRbeta library was prepared. From the PCR reads, TCRdb called clonotypes with MiXCR, one entry per CDR3 protein. The sample shows more than 500,000 distinct CDR3 sequences, roughly an eighth of them seen only once. This record comes from a study of T-cell reconstitution after alpha-beta-depleted transplantation in children. Study conclusions and caveats: Counts and diversity of T cells one year after transplant came mostly from newly produced T cells. Reported findings indicate that, about two months after transplant, alpha-beta T cells came from several hundred expanded clones, which were derived from non-depleted graft cells.

Germline-derived CDR1 and CDR2 are SGHAT and FQNNGV. This CDR3 has 12 residues. V gave up 3 bases and J gave up 6 bases, with 9 bases separating them. The TCR was taken from a female patient between 2 and 15 years old who had a stem cell transplant for aplastic anemia, so the T cells may come from the graft donor. The sample here was PBMCs, mostly from graft donor cells, taken 180 days after TCRalphabeta/CD19-depleted stem cell transplant. V gene TRBV11-2 combines with J gene TRBJ2-7; D is uncertain. CDR3 coding DNA: TGTGCCAGCAGCTTCACCCGAGGCGAGCAGTACGTC. It is translated as CASSFTRGEQYV.